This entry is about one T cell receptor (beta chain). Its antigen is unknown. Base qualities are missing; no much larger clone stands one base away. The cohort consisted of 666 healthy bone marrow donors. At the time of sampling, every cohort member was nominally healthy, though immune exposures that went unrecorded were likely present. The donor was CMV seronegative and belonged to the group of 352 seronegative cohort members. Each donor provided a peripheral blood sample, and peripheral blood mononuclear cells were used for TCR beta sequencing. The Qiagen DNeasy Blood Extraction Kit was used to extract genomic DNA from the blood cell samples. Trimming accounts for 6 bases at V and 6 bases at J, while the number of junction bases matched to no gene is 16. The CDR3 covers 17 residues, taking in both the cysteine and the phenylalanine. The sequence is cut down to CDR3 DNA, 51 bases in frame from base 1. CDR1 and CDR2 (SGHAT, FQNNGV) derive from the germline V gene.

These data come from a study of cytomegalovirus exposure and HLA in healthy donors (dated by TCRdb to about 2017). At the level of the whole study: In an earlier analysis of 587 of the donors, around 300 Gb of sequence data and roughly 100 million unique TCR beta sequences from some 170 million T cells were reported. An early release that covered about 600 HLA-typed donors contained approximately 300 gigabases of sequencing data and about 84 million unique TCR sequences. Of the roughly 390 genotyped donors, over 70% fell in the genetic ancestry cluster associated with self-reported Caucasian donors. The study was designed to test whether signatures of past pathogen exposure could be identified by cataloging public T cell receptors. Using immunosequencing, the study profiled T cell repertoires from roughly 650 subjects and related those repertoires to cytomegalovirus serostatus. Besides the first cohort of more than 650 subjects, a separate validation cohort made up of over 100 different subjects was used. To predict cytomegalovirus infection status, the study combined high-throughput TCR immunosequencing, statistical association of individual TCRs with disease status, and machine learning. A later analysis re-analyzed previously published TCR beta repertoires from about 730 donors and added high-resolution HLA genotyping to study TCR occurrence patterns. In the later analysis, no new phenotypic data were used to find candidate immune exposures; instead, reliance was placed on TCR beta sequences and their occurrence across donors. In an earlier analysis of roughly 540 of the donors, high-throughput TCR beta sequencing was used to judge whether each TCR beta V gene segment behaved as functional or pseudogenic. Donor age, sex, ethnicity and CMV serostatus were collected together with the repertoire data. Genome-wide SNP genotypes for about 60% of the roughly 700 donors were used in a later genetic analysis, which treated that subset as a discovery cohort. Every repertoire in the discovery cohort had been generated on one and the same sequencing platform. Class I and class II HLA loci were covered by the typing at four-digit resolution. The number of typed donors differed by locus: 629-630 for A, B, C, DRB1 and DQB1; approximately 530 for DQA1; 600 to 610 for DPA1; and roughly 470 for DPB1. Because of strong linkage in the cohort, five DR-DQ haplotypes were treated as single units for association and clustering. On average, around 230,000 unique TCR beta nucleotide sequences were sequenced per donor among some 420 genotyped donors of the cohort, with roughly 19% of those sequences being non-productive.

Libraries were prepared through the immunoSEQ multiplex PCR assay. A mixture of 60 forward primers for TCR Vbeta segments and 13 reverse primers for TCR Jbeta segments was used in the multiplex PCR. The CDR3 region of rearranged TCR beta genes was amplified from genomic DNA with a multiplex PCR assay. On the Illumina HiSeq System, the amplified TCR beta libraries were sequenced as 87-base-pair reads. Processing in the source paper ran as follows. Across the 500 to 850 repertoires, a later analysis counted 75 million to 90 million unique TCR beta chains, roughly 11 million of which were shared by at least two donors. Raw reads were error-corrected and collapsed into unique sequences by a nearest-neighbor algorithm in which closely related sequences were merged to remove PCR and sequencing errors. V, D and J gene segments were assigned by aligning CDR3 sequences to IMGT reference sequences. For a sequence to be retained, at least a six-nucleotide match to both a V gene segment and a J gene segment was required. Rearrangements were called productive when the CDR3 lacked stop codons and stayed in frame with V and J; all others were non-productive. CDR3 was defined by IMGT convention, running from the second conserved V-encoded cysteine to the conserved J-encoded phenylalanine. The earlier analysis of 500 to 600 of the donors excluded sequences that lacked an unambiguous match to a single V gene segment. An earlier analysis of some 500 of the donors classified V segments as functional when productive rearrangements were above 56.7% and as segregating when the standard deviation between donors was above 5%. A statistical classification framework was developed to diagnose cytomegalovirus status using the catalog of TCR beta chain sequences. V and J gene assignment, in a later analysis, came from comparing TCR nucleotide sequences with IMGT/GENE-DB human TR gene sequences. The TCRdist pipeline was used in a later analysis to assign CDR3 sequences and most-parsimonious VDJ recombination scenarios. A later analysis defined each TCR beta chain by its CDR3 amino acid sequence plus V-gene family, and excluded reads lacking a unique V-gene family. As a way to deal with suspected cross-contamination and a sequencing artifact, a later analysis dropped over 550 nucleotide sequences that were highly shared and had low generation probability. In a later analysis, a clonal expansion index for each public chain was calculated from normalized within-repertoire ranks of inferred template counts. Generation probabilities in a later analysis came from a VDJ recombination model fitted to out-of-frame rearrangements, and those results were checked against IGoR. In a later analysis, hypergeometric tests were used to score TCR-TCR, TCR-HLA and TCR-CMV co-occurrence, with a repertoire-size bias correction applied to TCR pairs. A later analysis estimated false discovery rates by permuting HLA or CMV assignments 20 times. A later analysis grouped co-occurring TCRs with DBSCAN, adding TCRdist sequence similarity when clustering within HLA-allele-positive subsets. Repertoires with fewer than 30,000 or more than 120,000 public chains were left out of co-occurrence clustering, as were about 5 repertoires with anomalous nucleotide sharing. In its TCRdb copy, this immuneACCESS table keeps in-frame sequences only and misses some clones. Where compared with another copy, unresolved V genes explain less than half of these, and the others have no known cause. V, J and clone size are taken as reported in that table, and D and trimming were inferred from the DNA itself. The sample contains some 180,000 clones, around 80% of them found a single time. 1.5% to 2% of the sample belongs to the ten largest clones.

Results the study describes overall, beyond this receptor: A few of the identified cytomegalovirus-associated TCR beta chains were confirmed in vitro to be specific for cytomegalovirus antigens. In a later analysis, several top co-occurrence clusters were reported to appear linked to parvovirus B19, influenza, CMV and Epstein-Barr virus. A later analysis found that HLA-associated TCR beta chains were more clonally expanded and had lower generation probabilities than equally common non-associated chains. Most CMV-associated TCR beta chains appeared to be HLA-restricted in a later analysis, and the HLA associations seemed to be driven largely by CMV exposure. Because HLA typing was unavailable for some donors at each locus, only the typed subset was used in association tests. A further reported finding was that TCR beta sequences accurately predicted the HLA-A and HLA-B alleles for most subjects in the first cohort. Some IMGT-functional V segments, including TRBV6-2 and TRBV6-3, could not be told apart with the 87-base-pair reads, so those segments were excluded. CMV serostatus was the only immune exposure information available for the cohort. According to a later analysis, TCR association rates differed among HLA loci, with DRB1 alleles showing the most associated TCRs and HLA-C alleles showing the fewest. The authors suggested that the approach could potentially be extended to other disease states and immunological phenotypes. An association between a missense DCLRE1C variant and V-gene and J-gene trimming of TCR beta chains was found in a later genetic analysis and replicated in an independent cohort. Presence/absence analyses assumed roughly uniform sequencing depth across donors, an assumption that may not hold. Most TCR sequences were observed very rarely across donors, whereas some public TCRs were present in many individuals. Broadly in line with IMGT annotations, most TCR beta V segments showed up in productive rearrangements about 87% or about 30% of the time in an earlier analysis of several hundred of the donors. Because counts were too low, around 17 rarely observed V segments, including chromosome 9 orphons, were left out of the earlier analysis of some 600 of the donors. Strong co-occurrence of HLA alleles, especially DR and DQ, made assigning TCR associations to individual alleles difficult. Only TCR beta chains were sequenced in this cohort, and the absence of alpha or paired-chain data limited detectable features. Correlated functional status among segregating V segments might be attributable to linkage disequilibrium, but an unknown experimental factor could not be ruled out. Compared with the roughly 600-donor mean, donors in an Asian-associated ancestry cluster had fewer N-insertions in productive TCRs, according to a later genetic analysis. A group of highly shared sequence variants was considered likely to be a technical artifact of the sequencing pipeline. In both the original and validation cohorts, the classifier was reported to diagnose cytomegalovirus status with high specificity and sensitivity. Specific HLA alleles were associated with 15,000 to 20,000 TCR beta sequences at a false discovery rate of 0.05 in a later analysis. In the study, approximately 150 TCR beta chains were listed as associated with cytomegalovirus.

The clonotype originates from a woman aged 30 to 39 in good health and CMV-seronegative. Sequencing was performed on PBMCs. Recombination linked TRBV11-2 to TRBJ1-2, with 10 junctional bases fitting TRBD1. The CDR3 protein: CASRPINRDRGLDGYTF. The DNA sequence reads TGTGCCAGCAGACCGATCAACCGGGACAGGGGTCTGGATGGCTACACCTTC.